This TCR beta chain was found in a study of cytomegalovirus exposure and HLA in healthy donors. The germline gives CDR1 SEHNR, CDR2 FQNEAQ (reference sequence). V shed 5 bases and J 3 bases; nucleotides not matched to a gene: 3. This CDR3 spans 14 amino acids. As concerns this clone: No antigen is known for it.

Findings and caveats of the study: Across HLA loci, a later analysis found differing TCR association rates, with DRB1 most and HLA-C fewest. Links to common viral pathogens appeared, in a later analysis, for several of the most significant clusters.

The PCR ran on 60 Vbeta and 13 Jbeta primers. Clones were sequenced by immunoSEQ multiplex PCR, and TCRdb holds only the in-frame ones, with some missing. The table lists 200,000 to 250,000 clones. What was sequenced was PBMCs. The genes are TRBV7-9 and TRBJ2-2; TRBD1 matches 7 bases. The sequence was collected from a girl under 10 years old in good health and CMV-seropositive. CDR3 region: CASSQGQYTGELFF. The CDR3 nucleotides are TGTGCCAGCAGCCAGGGACAGTACACCGGGGAGCTGTTTTTT.